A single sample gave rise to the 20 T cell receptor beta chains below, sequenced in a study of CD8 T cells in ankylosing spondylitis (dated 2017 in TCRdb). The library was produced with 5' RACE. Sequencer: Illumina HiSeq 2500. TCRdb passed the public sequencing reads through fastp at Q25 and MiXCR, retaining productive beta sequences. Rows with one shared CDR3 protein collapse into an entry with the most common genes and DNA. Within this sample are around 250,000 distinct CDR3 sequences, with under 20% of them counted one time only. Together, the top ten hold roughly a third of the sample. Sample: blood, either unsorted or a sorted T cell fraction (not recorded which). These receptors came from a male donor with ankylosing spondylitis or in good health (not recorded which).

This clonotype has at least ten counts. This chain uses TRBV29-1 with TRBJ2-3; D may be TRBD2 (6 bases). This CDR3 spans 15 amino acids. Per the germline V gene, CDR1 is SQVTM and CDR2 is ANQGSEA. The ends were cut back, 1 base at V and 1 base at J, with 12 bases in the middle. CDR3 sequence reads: CSVEVNGGGTDTQYF. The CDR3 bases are TGCAGCGTTGAAGTTAATGGCGGGGGCACAGATACGCAGTATTTT.

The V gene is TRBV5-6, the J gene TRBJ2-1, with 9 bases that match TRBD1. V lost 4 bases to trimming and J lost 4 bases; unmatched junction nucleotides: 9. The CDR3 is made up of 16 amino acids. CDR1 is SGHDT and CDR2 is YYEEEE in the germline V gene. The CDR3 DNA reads TGTGCCAGCAGCCTGCTACGGGACAGGGAGTACAATGAGCAGTTCTTC. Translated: CASSLLRDREYNEQFF.

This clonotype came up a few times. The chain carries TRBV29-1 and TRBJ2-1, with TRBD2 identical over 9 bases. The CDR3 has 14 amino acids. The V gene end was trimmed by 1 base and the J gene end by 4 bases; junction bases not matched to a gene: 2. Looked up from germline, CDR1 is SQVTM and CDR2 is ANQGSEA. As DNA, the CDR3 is TGCAGCGTTGAAGGGCTAGCGGGGTACAATGAGCAGTTCTTC. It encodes CSVEGLAGYNEQFF.

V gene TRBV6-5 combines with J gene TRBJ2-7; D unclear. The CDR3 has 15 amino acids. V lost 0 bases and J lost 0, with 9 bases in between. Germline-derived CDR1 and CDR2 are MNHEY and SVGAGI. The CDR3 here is CASSYSRIFSYEQYF. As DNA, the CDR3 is TGTGCCAGCAGTTACTCGAGGATCTTCTCCTACGAGCAGTACTTC.

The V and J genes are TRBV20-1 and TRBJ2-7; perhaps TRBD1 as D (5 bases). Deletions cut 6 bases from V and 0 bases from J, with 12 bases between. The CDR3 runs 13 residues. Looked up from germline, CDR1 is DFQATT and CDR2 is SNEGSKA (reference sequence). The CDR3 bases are TGCAGTGCATGGACACAGAGCTCCTACGAGCAGTACTTC. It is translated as CSAWTQSSYEQYF.

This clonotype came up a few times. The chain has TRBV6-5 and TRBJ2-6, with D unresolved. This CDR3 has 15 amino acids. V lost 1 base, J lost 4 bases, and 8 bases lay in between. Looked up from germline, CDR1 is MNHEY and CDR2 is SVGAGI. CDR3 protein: CASSYYLGGANVLTF. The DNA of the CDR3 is TGTGCCAGCAGTTACTACTTAGGCGGGGCCAACGTCCTGACTTTC.

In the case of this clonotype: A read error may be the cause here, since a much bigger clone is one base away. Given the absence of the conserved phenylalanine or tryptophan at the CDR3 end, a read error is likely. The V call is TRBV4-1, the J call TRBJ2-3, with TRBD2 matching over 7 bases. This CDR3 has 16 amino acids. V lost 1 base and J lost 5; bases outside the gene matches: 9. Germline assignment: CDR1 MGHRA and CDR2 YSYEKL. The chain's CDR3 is CASSQGAGRDGDTQYS. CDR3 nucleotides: TGCGCCAGCAGCCAAGGCGCAGGGAGGGATGGAGATACGCAGTATTCT.

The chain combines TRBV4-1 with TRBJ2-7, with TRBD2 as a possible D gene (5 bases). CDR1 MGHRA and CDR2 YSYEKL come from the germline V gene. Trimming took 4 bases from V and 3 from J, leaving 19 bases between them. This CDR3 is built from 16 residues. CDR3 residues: CASSPNLSGGVYEQYF. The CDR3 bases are TGCGCCAGCAGCCCCAACCTCAGCGGTGGGGTCTACGAGCAGTACTTC.

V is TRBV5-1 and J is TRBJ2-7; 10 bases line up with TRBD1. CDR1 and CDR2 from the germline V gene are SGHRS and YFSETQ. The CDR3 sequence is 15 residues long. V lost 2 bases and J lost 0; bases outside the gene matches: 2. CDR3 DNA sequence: TGCGCCAGCAGCTTCGGGGACAGGGGCTCCTACGAGCAGTACTTC. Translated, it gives CASSFGDRGSYEQYF.

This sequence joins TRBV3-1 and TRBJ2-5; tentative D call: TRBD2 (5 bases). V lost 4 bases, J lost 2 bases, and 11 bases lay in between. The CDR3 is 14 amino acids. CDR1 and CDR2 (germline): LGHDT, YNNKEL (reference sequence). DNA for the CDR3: TGTGCCAGCAGCCGGACTGGGTTACAAGAGACCCAGTACTTC. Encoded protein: CASSRTGLQETQYF.

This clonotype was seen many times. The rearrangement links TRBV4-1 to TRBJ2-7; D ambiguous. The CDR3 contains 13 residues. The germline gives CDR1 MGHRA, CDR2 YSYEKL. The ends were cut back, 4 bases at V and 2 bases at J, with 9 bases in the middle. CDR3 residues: CASSPTVAYEQYF. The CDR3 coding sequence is TGCGCCAGCAGCCCTACAGTCGCCTACGAGCAGTACTTC.

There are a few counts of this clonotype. This CDR3 is CASSRWTSGGYEQYF. The DNA of the CDR3 is TGTGCCAGCAGCCGGTGGACTAGCGGAGGTTACGAGCAGTACTTC. The V call is TRBV7-8, the J call TRBJ2-7, with 10 bases lining up with TRBD2. The CDR3 covers 15 residues. Trimming took 5 bases from V and 4 from J; bases not matched to a gene: 8. Germline loops: CDR1 SGHVS, CDR2 FQNEAQ. Supplemented by reference TRBV7-8 and TRBJ2-7, the full variable domain reads GAGVSQSPRYKVAKRGQDVALRCDPISGHVSLFWYQQALGQGPEFLTYFQNEAQLDKSGLPSDRFFAERPEGSVSTLKIQRTQQEDSAVYLCASSRWTSGGYEQYFGPGTRLTVT.

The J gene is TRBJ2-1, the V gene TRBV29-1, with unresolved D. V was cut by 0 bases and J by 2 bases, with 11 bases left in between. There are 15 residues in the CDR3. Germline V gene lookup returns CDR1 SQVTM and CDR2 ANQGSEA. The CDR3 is CSVEDLPGAYNEQFF. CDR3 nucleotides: TGCAGCGTTGAAGATCTTCCTGGAGCCTACAATGAGCAGTTCTTC.

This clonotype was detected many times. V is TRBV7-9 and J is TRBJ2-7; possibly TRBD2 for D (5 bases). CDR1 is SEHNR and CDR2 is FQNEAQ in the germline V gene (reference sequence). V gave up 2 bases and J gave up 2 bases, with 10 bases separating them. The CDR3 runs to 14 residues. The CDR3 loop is CASSLRDYTYEQYF. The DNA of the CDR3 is TGTGCCAGCAGCTTAAGAGACTATACCTACGAGCAGTACTTC.

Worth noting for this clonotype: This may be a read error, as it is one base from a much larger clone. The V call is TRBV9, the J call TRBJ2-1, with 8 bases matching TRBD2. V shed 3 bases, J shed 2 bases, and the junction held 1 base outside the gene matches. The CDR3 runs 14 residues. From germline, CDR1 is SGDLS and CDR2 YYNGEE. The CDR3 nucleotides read TGTGCCAGCAGCGCGGGACTAGCCTACAATGAGCAGTTCTTC. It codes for CASSAGLAYNEQFF.

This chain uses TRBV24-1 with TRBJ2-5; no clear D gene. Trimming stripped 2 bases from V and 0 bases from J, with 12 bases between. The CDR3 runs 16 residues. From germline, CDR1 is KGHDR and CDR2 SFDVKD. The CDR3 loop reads CATSDSYDLYQETQYF. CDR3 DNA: TGTGCCACCAGTGATTCATACGACTTGTACCAAGAGACCCAGTACTTC.

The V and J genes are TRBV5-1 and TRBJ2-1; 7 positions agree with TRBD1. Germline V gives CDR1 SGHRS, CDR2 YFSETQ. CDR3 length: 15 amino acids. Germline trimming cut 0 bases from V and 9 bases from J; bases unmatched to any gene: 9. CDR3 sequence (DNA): TGCGCCAGCAGCTTGGAGAGACAGGGAATTTTTGAGCAGTTCTTC. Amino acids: CASSLERQGIFEQFF.

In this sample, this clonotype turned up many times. CDR3 sequence: CASSILDSPYEQYF. The CDR3 nucleotides read TGTGCCAGCAGTATCCTGGACAGTCCCTACGAGCAGTACTTC. This sequence joins TRBV28 and TRBJ2-7; D may be TRBD1 (6 bases). Germline V gene data show CDR1 as MDHEN and CDR2 as SYDVKM. This CDR3 comprises 14 residues. Between the trimmed V and J ends, which lost 5 bases and 2 bases, there was a span of 13 bases.

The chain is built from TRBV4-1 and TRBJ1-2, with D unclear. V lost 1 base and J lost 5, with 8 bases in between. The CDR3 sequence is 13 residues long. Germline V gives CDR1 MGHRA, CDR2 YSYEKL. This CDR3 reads CASSQVEEYGYTF. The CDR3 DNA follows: TGCGCCAGCAGCCAAGTTGAAGAGTATGGCTACACCTTC.

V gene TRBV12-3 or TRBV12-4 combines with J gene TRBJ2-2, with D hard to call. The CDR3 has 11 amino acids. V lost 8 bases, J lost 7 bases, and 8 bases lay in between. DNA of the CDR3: TGTGCCAGCGTCGAGGTCGGGGAGCTGTTTTTT. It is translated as CASVEVGELFF.